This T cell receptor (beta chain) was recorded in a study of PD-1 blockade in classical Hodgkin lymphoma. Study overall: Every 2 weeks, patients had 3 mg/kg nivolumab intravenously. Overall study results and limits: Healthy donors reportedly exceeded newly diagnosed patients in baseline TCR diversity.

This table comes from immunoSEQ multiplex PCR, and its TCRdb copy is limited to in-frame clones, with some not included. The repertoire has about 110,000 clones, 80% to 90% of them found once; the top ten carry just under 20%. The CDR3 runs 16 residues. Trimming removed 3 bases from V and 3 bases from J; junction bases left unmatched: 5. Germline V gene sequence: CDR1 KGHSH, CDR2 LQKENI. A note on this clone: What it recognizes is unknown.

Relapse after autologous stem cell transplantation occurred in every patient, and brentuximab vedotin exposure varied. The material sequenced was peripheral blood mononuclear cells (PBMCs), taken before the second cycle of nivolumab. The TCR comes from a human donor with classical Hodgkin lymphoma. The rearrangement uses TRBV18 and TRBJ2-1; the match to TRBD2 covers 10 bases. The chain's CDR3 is CASSPRTSGDYNEQFF. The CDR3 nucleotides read TGTGCCAGCTCACCCCGGACTAGCGGAGACTACAATGAGCAGTTCTTC.